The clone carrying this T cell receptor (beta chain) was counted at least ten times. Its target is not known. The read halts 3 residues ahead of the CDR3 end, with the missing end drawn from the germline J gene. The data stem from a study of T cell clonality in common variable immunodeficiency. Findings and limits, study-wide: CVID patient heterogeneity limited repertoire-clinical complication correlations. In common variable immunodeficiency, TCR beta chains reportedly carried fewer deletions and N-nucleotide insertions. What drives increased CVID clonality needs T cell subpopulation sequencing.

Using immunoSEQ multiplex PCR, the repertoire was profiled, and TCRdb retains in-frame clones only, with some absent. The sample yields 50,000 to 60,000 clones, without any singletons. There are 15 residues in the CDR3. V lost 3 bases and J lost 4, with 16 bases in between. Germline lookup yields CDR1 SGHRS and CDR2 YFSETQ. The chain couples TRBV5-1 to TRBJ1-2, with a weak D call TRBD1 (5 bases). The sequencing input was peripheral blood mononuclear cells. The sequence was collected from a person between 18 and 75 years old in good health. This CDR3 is CASSWGSDRVYGYTF. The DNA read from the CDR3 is TGCGCCAGCAGCTGGGGATCCGACAGAGTCTATGGC.